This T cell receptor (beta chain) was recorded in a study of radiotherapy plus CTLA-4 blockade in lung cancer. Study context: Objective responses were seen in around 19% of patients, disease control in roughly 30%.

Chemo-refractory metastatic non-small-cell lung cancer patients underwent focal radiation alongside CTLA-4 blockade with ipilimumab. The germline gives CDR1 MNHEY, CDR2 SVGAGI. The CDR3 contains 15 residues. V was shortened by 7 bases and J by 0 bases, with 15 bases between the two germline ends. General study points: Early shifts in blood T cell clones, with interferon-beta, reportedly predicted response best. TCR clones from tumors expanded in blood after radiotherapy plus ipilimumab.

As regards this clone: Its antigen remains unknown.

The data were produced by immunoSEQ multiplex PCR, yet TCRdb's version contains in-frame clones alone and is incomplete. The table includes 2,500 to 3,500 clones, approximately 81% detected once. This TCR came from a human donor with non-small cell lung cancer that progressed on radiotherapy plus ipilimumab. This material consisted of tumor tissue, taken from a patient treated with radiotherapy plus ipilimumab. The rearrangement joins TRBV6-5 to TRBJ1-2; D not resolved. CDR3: CASTLGRSSNYGYTF. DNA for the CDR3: TGTGCCAGCACCTTAGGACGAAGTTCTAACTATGGCTACACCTTC.